This T cell receptor beta chain was profiled in a study of cytomegalovirus exposure and HLA in healthy donors. Whole-study context: Out of roughly 170 million T cells, an earlier analysis found about 100 million unique TCR beta sequences in total.

Whole-study results and caveats: DRB1 had the most TCR associations and HLA-C the fewest, a later analysis found, with rates varying by HLA locus. The classifier reportedly diagnosed cytomegalovirus status with high specificity and sensitivity.

Donors were nominally healthy when sampled, though unrecorded immune exposures were likely. The PCR ran on 60 Vbeta and 13 Jbeta primers. Sequencing was performed with immunoSEQ multiplex PCR; in TCRdb, only in-frame clones are kept and a portion is missing. The table has around 150,000 clones, just under 90% seen once; the top ten hold about 5%. With respect to this clone: Its antigen is unknown.

The CDR3 sequence is 13 residues long. V lost 6 bases and J lost 6; bases outside the gene matches: 5. Germline V gene lookup returns CDR1 LNHDA and CDR2 SQIVND (reference sequence). This chain links TRBV19 with TRBJ1-2; 9 nucleotides align to TRBD1. The TCR originated in a woman in her twenties or thirties in good health and CMV-seronegative. The sample comprised PBMCs. The CDR3 sequence is CASRGTGMDGYTF. The CDR3 DNA is TGTGCCAGTAGAGGGACAGGGATGGATGGCTACACCTTC.